The next 9 T cell receptor beta chains were all read from a single sample in a study of OX40 agonist ivuxolimab in advanced cancers. Sequencing used immunoSEQ multiplex PCR; TCRdb keeps in-frame clones, though not all of them. The table has tens of thousands of clones, about nine tenths seen once. This sample comprised CD4+ or CD8+ T cells sorted from blood, obtained in a trial of the OX40 agonist ivuxolimab. These receptors all stem from an adult with an advanced solid tumor such as melanoma, head and neck, liver or kidney cancer.

The chain employs TRBV5-1 and TRBJ2-7; TRBD1 is a possible D gene (6 bases). The CDR3 is 16 residues long. The germline V gene has CDR1 SGHRS and CDR2 YFSETQ. V was trimmed by 3 bases and J by 0 bases, leaving 16 bases between them. CDR3 loop: CASSSTQGIPSYEQYF. The DNA for the CDR3 is TGCGCCAGCAGCTCAACCCAGGGGATCCCCTCCTACGAGCAGTACTTC.

This chain uses TRBV6-6 with TRBJ1-3, with D perhaps TRBD1 (6 bases). V was clipped by 2 bases and J by 2 bases, with 7 bases between them. CDR3 length equals 14 residues. In germline, CDR1 is MNHNY, CDR2 SVGAGI (reference sequence). CDR3 bases: TGTGCCAGCAGTTACGACAGGCCTGGAAACACCATATATTTT. This sequence encodes CASSYDRPGNTIYF.

The chain is built from TRBV5-6 and TRBJ1-2; the D gene is possibly TRBD1 (6 bases). In germline, CDR1 is SGHDT, CDR2 YYEEEE. The CDR3 is made up of 14 amino acids. Trimming took off 1 base at V and 7 bases at J, with 14 bases between the two ends. The DNA of the CDR3 is TGTGCCAGCAGCTTGTGGCAGGGGAGGGGTGGCTACACCTTC. It encodes CASSLWQGRGGYTF.

V gene TRBV5-1 combines with J gene TRBJ2-6, with no clear D. Germline lookup yields CDR1 SGHRS and CDR2 YFSETQ. Trimming cost V 3 bases and J 0 bases, with 7 bases left between them. There are 15 residues in the CDR3. The CDR3 region has the DNA TGCGCCAGCAGCTGGGATTCCTCTGGGGCCAACGTCCTGACTTTC. Its translation is CASSWDSSGANVLTF.

V gene TRBV30 combines with J gene TRBJ1-4; D call uncertain. The CDR3 has 13 residues. In germline, CDR1 is GTSNPN, CDR2 SVGIG (reference sequence). V dropped 3 bases and J dropped 3 bases, with 8 bases sitting between them. The DNA for the CDR3 is TGTGCCTGGAGCGTTAAGTCTAATGAAAAACTGTTTTTT. This encodes CAWSVKSNEKLFF.

The V gene is TRBV28, the J gene TRBJ1-2, with 8 bases matching TRBD1. The germline V gene encodes CDR1 MDHEN and CDR2 SYDVKM. V shed 6 bases and J 4 bases; nucleotides not matched to a gene: 7. The CDR3 consists of 14 residues. CDR3: CASSAPDRGYGYTF. The CDR3 DNA sequence: TGTGCCAGCAGCGCCCCCGACAGGGGCTATGGCTACACCTTC.

This chain connects TRBV6-6 to TRBJ1-2; 8 nucleotides line up with TRBD1. After removal of 6 bases from V and 7 bases from J, the junction contained 4 bases not matched to a gene. CDR1 is MNHNY and CDR2 is SVGAGI in the germline V gene (reference sequence). The CDR3 runs to 12 residues. CDR3: CASRQGAGGYTF. The CDR3 nucleotides are TGTGCCAGCAGGCAGGGGGCCGGTGGCTACACCTTC.

On this clone itself: The same CDR3 is also encoded by other DNA sequences in this sample. CDR3 coding DNA: TGTGCCAGCAGTTTATCGCGCGGGGCGTCTGGTGGTTACACCTTC. This translates into CASSLSRGASGGYTF. The chain links TRBV27 to TRBJ1-2; TRBD1 is a possible D gene (5 bases). V dropped 0 bases and J dropped 11 bases, with 19 bases sitting between them. The CDR3 covers 15 residues. Germline CDR1 MNHEY, CDR2 SMNVEV (reference sequence).

The V gene is TRBV9, the J gene TRBJ2-7, with D maybe TRBD2 (6 bases). Per germline, CDR1 SGDLS and CDR2 YYNGEE. The CDR3 covers 13 residues. The V end was cut by 7 bases, the J end by 1 base, with 12 bases between. The CDR3 is CASGRSGSYEQYF. As DNA, the CDR3 is TGTGCCAGCGGGCGTAGCGGATCCTACGAGCAGTACTTC.